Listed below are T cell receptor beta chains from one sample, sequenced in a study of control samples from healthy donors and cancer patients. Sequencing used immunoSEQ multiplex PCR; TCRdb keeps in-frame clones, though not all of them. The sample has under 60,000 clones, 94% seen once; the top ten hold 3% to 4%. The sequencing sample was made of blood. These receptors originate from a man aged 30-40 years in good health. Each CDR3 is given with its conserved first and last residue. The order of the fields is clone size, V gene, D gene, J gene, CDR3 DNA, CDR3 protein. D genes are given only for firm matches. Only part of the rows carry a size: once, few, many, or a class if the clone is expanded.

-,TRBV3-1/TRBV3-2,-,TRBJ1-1,TGTGCCAGCAGCCATTCCCCCCCGGCGGGCACTGAAGCTTTCTTT,CASSHSPPAGTEAFF
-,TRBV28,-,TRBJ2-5,TGTGCCAGCAGCTCGATCCAAGAGACCCAGTACTTC,CASSSIQETQYF
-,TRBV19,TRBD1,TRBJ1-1,TGTGCCAGTACCTCGGACAGGCGATCGAACACTGAAGCTTTCTTT,CASTSDRRSNTEAFF
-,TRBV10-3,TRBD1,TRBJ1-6,TGTGCCATCAGGGCGGACAGGGGGGCGAATTCACCCCTCCACTTT,CAIRADRGANSPLHF
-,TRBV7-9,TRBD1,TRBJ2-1,TGTGCCAGCCACGGGGACAGCTCTGAGCAGTTCTTC,CASHGDSSEQFF
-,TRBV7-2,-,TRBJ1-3,TGTGCCAGCAGCTTAGAAAGCAGCCGCGGATCTGGAAACACCATATATTTT,CASSLESSRGSGNTIYF
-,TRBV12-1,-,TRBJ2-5,TGTGCCAGCAGGTACCAAGAGACCCAGTACTTC,CASRYQETQYF
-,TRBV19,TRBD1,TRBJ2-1,TGTGCCAGTAGTATAATCCGGACAGGGGAATACAATGAGCAGTTCTTC,CASSIIRTGEYNEQFF
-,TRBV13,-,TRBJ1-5,TGTGCCAGCAGCCAAGGGAAGACGGCGATCCCAAATCAGCCCCAGCATTTT,CASSQGKTAIPNQPQHF
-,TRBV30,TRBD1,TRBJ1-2,TGTGCCTGGAGTGTAGGCGGACAGGGGGACTATGGCTACACCTTC,CAWSVGGQGDYGYTF
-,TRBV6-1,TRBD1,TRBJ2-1,TGTGCCAGCAGTGACCAGACAGGGAGCTCCTACAATGAGCAGTTCTTC,CASSDQTGSSYNEQFF
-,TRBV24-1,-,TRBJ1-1,TGTGCCACCAGATTGAACACTGAAGCTTTCTTT,CATRLNTEAFF
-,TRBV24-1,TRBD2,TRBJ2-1,TGTGCCACCAGTGATTTTAGCGGGGGCTCCTACAATGAGCAGTTCTTC,CATSDFSGGSYNEQFF
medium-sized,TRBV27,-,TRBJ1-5,TGTGCCAGCAGGGAGGGAGGCGCTCAGCCCCAGCATTTT,CASREGGAQPQHF
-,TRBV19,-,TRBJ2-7,TGTGCCAGTAGTCGCGCCCTCGGATCCGAGCAGTACTTC,CASSRALGSEQYF
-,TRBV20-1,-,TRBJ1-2,TGCAGTGCTAGAGATAGTGGCTACACCTTC,CSARDSGYTF
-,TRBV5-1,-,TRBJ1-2,TGCGCCAGCAGCTTGGAACCTCGGGCGACTGGCTACACCTTC,CASSLEPRATGYTF
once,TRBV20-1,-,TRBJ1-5,TGCAGTGCTAGTCGGGGGCAGGGGCGGTATTACAATCAGCCCCAGCATTTT,CSASRGQGRYYNQPQHF
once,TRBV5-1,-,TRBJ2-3,TGCGCCAGCAGCTTGGATTCCGGCACAGATACGCAGTATTTT,CASSLDSGTDTQYF
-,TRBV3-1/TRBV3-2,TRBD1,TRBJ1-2,TGTGCCAGCAGCCATAGACAGGGAGGGGGAGGCTACACCTTC,CASSHRQGGGGYTF
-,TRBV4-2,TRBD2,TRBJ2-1,TGTGCCAGCAGCACGCGGGGGGCCGAAGGGAGTGAGCAGTTCTTC,CASSTRGAEGSEQFF
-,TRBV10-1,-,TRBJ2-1,TGCGCCAGCAGTGAGGGGCGATACACCTCCTACAATGAGCAGTTCTTC,CASSEGRYTSYNEQFF
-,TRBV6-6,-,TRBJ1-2,TGTGCCAGCAGTTACCTAGCTGCCACTGATGGCTACACCTTC,CASSYLAATDGYTF
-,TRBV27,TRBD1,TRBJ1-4,TGTGCCAGCAGCCGGGACAGGGTTAAACTGTTTTTT,CASSRDRVKLFF
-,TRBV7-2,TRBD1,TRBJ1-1,TGTGCCAGCAGCATACCGACAGGGTCGAACACTGAAGCTTTCTTT,CASSIPTGSNTEAFF
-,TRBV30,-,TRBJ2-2,TGTGCCTGGAACGGCTTTTCGGGGTCGATCACCGGGGAGCTGTTTTTT,CAWNGFSGSITGELFF
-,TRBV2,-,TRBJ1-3,TGTGCCAGCACCTTTACCCGACGGCGGGGAAACTCTGGAAACACCATATATTTT,CASTFTRRRGNSGNTIYF
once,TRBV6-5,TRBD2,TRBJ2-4,TGTGCCAGCAGGGGGAGGGAGGTAGCCAAAAACATTCAGTACTTC,CASRGREVAKNIQYF
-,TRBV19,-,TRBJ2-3,TGTGCCAGTAGGACCGGGGATACGCAGTATTTT,CASRTGDTQYF
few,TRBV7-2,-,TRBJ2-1,TGTGCCAGCACTGCACGGGGCCTTGAGTACAATGAGCAGTTCTTC,CASTARGLEYNEQFF
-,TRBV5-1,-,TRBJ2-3,TGCGCCAGCAGCTTGGACAGCCGCGGAACAGATACGCAGTATTTT,CASSLDSRGTDTQYF
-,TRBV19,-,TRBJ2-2,TGTGCCAGTAGTGGAAGAACGGGTGCGAACACCGGGGAGCTGTTTTTT,CASSGRTGANTGELFF
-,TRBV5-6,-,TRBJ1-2,TGTGCCAGCGCCAGGGAACTGCAAGCTAACTATGGCTACACCTTC,CASARELQANYGYTF
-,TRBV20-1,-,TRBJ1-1,TGCAGTGCTAGAGAATGGCCTGAAGCTTTCTTT,CSAREWPEAFF
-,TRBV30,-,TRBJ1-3,TGTGCCTGGGGAGGGGGAAACACCATATATTTT,CAWGGGNTIYF
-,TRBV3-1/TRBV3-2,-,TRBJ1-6,TGTGCCAGCAGCCAAGGCTCCACTCGGGGCAACTCACCCCTCCACTTT,CASSQGSTRGNSPLHF
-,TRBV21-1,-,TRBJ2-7,TGTGCCAGCAGCAACGGACAGGGGGAAACCTACGAGCAGTACTTC,CASSNGQGETYEQYF
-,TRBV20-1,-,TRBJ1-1,TGCAGTGCCATGGACAGTTCCGAAGCTTTCTTT,CSAMDSSEAFF
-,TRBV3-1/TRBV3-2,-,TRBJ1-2,TGTGCCAGCAGCCAAGAAGCCCCTCCCCAGCAGGGGCAATATGGCTACACCTTC,CASSQEAPPQQGQYGYTF
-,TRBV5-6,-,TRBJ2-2,TGTGCCAGCAGCTTGGGAGGGGCCGGGGAGCTGTTTTTT,CASSLGGAGELFF
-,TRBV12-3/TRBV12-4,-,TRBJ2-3,TGTGCCAGCAGTTCGACTAGCACAGATACGCAGTATTTT,CASSSTSTDTQYF
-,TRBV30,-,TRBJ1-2,TGTGGTTGGGGAGACTATGGCTACACCTTC,CGWGDYGYTF